Sequencing of this TCR beta chain was carried out in a study of metastatic and nonmetastatic thyroid tumors. About the study: It was across blood and tumor or nodule tissue from malignant and benign thyroid patients that repertoires were compared. Study-wide points: For both blood and tumor, malignant thyroid tumors reportedly showed significantly higher TCR beta diversity than benign nodules did.

Thyroid surgery had not been preceded by any treatment in any patient. Study processing details: In papillary thyroid cancer, a distant-metastasis classifier was built using CDR3 differences across clinicopathological groups. With MiXCR, TCRdb called clones anew from the PCR reads. The V and J calls, along with clone size, are taken from TCRdb and not from the paper's own processing. The sample shows 30,000 to 35,000 clones, approximately 30% of them seen only once. Comments on this clone: Its antigen is unidentified. One end of the junction varies from germline; a read error may be responsible.

The CDR3 sequence is 14 residues long. The germline gives CDR1 MGHDK, CDR2 SYGVNS. Specimen: blood. The receptor was derived from a female donor with papillary thyroid cancer or a benign thyroid nodule (not recorded which). Some clones in this sample may be carry-over from other donors' samples. The rearrangement joins TRBV25-1 to TRBJ2-7, with TRBD1 matching 7 bases. The CDR3 protein is CVSRAGTVAYEQYF. CDR3 coding DNA: TGTGTCAGCAGGGCCGGGACAGTCGCCTACGAGCAGTACTTC.